These 18 T cell receptor beta chains originate from one sample sequenced in a study of human T cells and chemical hapten exposure. Via MiXCR, TCRdb re-called the RACE reads, giving one row per CDR3 protein. The table has about 350,000 distinct CDR3 sequences, roughly 6% seen once; the top ten hold around 6%. The time point was: patch test 2, 6 weeks after DPC sensitization. Treatment indicated: therapeutic diphenylcyclopropenone sensitization with weekly scalp DPC. Sequencing used whole blood, obtained in connection with sensitization to the hapten diphenylcyclopropenone (DPC). The receptors here all came from a woman between 18 and 29 years old with alopecia areata. Some clones in this sample may be carry-over from other donors' samples.

The chain links TRBV5-1 to TRBJ2-7, with 7 bases matching TRBD1. Per germline, CDR1 SGHRS and CDR2 YFSETQ. The CDR3 runs to 16 residues. After removal of 5 bases from V and 5 bases from J, the junction contained 16 bases not matched to a gene. The CDR3 spells CASSLPSTGARDEQYF. In nucleotides, the CDR3 is TGCGCCAGCAGTCTCCCTTCAACAGGGGCGAGAGACGAGCAGTACTTC.

The chain carries TRBV29-1 and TRBJ2-1; TRBD1 is a possible D gene (5 bases). This CDR3 is 12 amino acids long. V gave up 0 bases and J gave up 7 bases, with 7 bases separating them. Looked up from germline, CDR1 is SQVTM and CDR2 is ANQGSEA. The CDR3 region has the DNA TGCAGCGTTGAAGAATCAGGGAATGAGCAGTTCTTC. It specifies CSVEESGNEQFF.

The chain carries TRBV19 and TRBJ1-5; TRBD1 aligns across 8 bases. Germline assignment: CDR1 LNHDA and CDR2 SQIVND (reference sequence). The CDR3 has 16 residues. V was pared by 5 bases and J by 3 bases, with 9 bases of the junction left unmatched. CDR3 sequence reads: CASSSRQGPYNQPQHF. As DNA, the CDR3 is TGTGCCAGTAGTTCCAGACAGGGGCCCTACAATCAGCCCCAGCATTTT.

This clonotype was recorded many times. The rearrangement joins TRBV10-3 to TRBJ2-3; TRBD2 matches 8 bases. The germline gives CDR1 ENHRY, CDR2 SYGVKD. The V and J ends lost 6 bases and 2 bases, in that order; junction bases with no gene match: 4. There are 14 residues in the CDR3. CDR3 nucleotides: TGTGCCATCAGGGGCGGGGGGAACACAGATACGCAGTATTTT. Protein product: CAIRGGGNTDTQYF.

The DNA for the CDR3 is TGTGCCAGCAGTTATGGGGACAGGGAAGAGACCCAGTACTTC. It codes for CASSYGDREETQYF. V is TRBV6-2 or TRBV6-3 and J is TRBJ2-5; 9 bases agree with TRBD1. CDR1 and CDR2 (germline): MNHEY, SVGEGT. The V and J ends lost 3 bases and 3 bases, in that order; junction bases with no gene match: 2. This CDR3 has 14 residues.

This clonotype occurred a few times. This rearrangement joins TRBV12-3 or TRBV12-4 to TRBJ2-7; D might be TRBD1 (6 bases). The CDR3 runs 12 residues. With 6 bases removed from V and 5 bases from J, the gap between germline ends came to 11 bases. CDR3 region: CASRPDSHEQYF. Written as DNA, the CDR3 is TGTGCCAGCAGGCCGGACAGCCACGAGCAGTACTTC.

This clonotype was counted ten times or more. The chain combines TRBV3-1 with TRBJ1-6; 7 bases agree with TRBD1. After removal of 5 bases from V and 8 bases from J, the junction contained 6 bases not matched to a gene. CDR1 is LGHDT and CDR2 is YNNKEL in the germline V gene (reference sequence). The CDR3 contains 14 residues. The chain's CDR3 is CASSRIRGDSPLHF. The CDR3 region has the DNA TGTGCCAGCAGCAGAATCAGGGGGGATTCACCCCTCCACTTT.

This clonotype was observed many times. This sequence joins TRBV4-1 and TRBJ1-5, with D unclear. CDR1 MGHRA and CDR2 YSYEKL come from the germline V gene. Deletions cut 4 bases from V and 10 bases from J, with 14 bases between. This CDR3 region has 13 residues. The CDR3: CASSPRSTDPQHF. DNA for the CDR3: TGCGCCAGCAGCCCCCGATCGACGGATCCCCAGCATTTT.

V and J are TRBV4-2 and TRBJ1-4; D not resolved. V shed 5 bases and J shed 7 bases, with 14 bases lying between them. CDR1 is LGHNA and CDR2 is YNFKEQ in the germline V gene. The CDR3 is made up of 14 amino acids. Here the CDR3 reads CASSDEGAGEKLFF. For the CDR3, the DNA is TGTGCCAGCAGCGACGAGGGAGCGGGTGAAAAACTGTTTTTT.

This clonotype was counted at least ten times. The chain is built from TRBV5-1 and TRBJ1-5; weak D call: TRBD1 (5 bases). The CDR3 contains 15 residues. Trimming took 2 bases from V and 3 from J, leaving 12 bases between them. In germline, CDR1 is SGHRS, CDR2 YFSETQ. The CDR3 nucleotides read TGCGCCAGCAGCTTCCTCCCAGGGAACAATCAGCCCCAGCATTTT. It codes for CASSFLPGNNQPQHF.

J is TRBJ1-6 and V is TRBV5-1, with 9 bases that match TRBD1. The CDR3 runs 15 residues. The germline gives CDR1 SGHRS, CDR2 YFSETQ. V shed 0 bases, J shed 9 bases, and the junction held 4 bases outside the gene matches. This CDR3 reads CASSLGTGAGSPLHF. The CDR3 nucleotides are TGCGCCAGCAGCTTGGGGACAGGGGCGGGTTCACCCCTCCACTTT.

The CDR3 coding sequence is TGCAGTGCTAGAGTTGGCGGGTCCCAAGAGACCCAGTACTTC. It encodes CSARVGGSQETQYF. This chain joins TRBV20-1 and TRBJ2-5, with D perhaps TRBD2 (5 bases). Trimming removed 1 base from V and 1 base from J, with 10 bases in between. The CDR3 consists of 14 residues. Looked up from germline, CDR1 is DFQATT and CDR2 is SNEGSKA (reference sequence).

This clonotype has at least ten counts. The chain links TRBV6-5 to TRBJ1-2, with D perhaps TRBD1 (5 bases). This CDR3 is 13 amino acids long. Between the trimmed V and J ends, which lost 6 bases and 7 bases, there was a span of 15 bases. Germline V gene sequence: CDR1 MNHEY, CDR2 SVGAGI. The CDR3 sequence is CASSSGAEPGYTF. The DNA of the CDR3 is TGTGCCAGCAGCTCCGGGGCCGAGCCTGGCTACACCTTC.

The table lists this clonotype with many counts. The chain uses TRBV6-6 and TRBJ2-6; no clear D. Germline loops: CDR1 MNHNY, CDR2 SVGAGI (reference sequence). V lost 6 bases and J lost 2, with 11 bases in between. This CDR3 comprises 15 residues. In DNA, the CDR3 is TGTGCCAGCAGGCCGGCAGGAACTGGGGCCAACGTCCTGACTTTC. It yields the protein CASRPAGTGANVLTF.

The chain employs TRBV28 and TRBJ2-5; D gene uncertain. The CDR3 totals 15 residues. The V and J ends lost 2 bases and 4 bases respectively, with 14 bases between them. Germline V gene data show CDR1 as MDHEN and CDR2 as SYDVKM. CDR3 sequence: CASSLDGKSGETQYF. In DNA form, the CDR3 reads TGTGCCAGCAGTTTAGATGGGAAATCTGGAGAGACCCAGTACTTC.

This clonotype has a count of ten or more. This chain joins TRBV3-1 and TRBJ1-1, with D possibly matching TRBD1 (6 bases). CDR1 and CDR2 from the germline V gene are LGHDT and YNNKEL (reference sequence). Trimming pared 6 bases from V and 0 bases from J, leaving 8 bases between. The CDR3 is 13 amino acids. The CDR3 loop is CASRQGLNTEAFF. The CDR3 region has the DNA TGTGCCAGCAGACAGGGTTTGAACACTGAAGCTTTCTTT.

This clonotype turned up a few times. The V call is TRBV5-1, the J call TRBJ1-3; no reliable D call. Trimming cost V 2 bases and J 8 bases, with 11 bases left between them. The germline gives CDR1 SGHRS, CDR2 YFSETQ. The CDR3 is 13 residues long. The CDR3 loop is CASSFRGSDTIYF. DNA for the CDR3: TGCGCCAGCAGCTTTCGGGGAAGCGACACCATATATTTT.

The CDR3 DNA reads as TGCGCCAGCAGCGACAGGGGGCAGGGTCTAATAGCCAAAAACATTCAGTACTTC. Translating it yields CASSDRGQGLIAKNIQYF. The V call is TRBV5-1, the J call TRBJ2-4; TRBD1 matches at 10 bases. Germline CDR1 SGHRS, CDR2 YFSETQ. V shed 4 bases and J 0 bases; nucleotides not matched to a gene: 10. The CDR3 loop spans 18 amino acids.